The entry that follows covers one T cell receptor (beta chain) sequence. Its antigen is unidentified. The PCR made use of 60 Vbeta and 13 Jbeta primers. Clones were read by immunoSEQ multiplex PCR, and TCRdb kept only the in-frame ones, dropping some. The listing records 150,000 to 200,000 clones. This entry is derived from a study of cytomegalovirus exposure and HLA in healthy donors. Study findings and constraints: Analysis was performed later, and it showed HLA-associated TCR beta chains to be more clonally expanded than equally common others.

The CDR3 length is 17 residues. Germline CDR1 KGHSH, CDR2 LQKENI. Trimming took 3 bases from V and 4 from J; bases not matched to a gene: 7. The TCR comes from a woman aged 60-75 years in good health and CMV-seronegative. Source material: PBMCs. V usage is TRBV18 and J usage is TRBJ2-1; TRBD2 matches 12 bases. The CDR3, as DNA: TGTGCCAGCTCACCGCCGTCTAGCGGGAGGGTTTACAATGAGCAGTTCTTC. This gives the protein CASSPPSSGRVYNEQFF. The variable domain in full, completed from reference TRBV18 and TRBJ2-1, reads NAGVMQNPRHLVRRRGQEARLRCSPMKGHSHVYWYRQLPEEGLKFMVYLQKENIIDESGMPKERFSAEFPKEGPSILRIQQVVRGDSAAYFCASSPPSSGRVYNEQFFGPGTRLTVL.